This T cell receptor (beta chain) was recovered during a study of T cell repertoires in cytomegalovirus infection. CDR1 and CDR2 (germline): MNHNS, SASEGT. The V segment lost 3 bases and the J segment 0 bases; nucleotides outside the gene matches: 7. This CDR3 has 16 amino acids. TCRdb passed the reads through MiXCR, listing each CDR3 protein once. The table includes approximately 1,000,000 distinct CDR3 sequences, 30% to 40% detected once. Study conclusions and caveats: People with CMV and the relevant HLA were identified by cumulative public TCR beta family frequency.

A note on this clonotype: Its antigen remains unidentified.

V and J are TRBV6-1 and TRBJ2-7; 8 nucleotides agree with TRBD1. This sequence was found in a human donor in good health (CMV status not recorded). Some clones in this sample may be carry-over from other donors' samples. The starting material was cultured CD8+ T cells from PBMCs, obtained from culture after CMV antigen stimulation. The CDR3 DNA follows: TGTGCCAGCAGTGACAGACAGGGGCTGGGCTCCTACGAGCAGTACGTC. Amino acids: CASSDRQGLGSYEQYV.